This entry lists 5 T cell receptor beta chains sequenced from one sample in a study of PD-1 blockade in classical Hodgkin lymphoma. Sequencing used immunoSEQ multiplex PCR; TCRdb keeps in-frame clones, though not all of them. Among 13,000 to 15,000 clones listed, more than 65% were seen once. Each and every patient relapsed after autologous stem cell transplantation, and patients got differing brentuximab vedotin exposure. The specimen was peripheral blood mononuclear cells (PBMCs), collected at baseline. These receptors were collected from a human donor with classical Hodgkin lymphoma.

The CDR3 DNA sequence: TGTGCCATCAGTCCCGGACGGATGAACACTGAAGCTTTCTTT. It yields the protein CAISPGRMNTEAFF. The chain is built from TRBV10-3 and TRBJ1-1; no firm D call. The CDR3 is made up of 14 amino acids. In germline, CDR1 is ENHRY, CDR2 SYGVKD. V lost 5 bases, J lost 0 bases, and 10 bases lay in between.

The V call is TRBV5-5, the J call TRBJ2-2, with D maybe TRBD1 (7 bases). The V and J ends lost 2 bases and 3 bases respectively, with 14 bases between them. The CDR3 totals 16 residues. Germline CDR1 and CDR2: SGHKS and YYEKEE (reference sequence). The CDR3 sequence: CASSLYSGGYTGELFF. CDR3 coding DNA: TGTGCCAGCAGCTTATACTCAGGGGGGTACACCGGGGAGCTGTTTTTT.

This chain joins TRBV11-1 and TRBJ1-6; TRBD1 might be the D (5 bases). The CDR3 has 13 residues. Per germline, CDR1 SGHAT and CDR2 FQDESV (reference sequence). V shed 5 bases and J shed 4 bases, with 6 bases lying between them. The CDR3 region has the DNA TGTGCCAGCAGCCCAGGGTATAATTCACCCCTCCACTTT. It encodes CASSPGYNSPLHF.

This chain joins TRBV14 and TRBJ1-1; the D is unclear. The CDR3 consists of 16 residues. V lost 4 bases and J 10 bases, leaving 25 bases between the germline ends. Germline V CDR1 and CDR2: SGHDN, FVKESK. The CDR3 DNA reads TGTGCCAGCAGCCCTAATACCTACAGAATCGGCGTGGGAGCTTTCTTT. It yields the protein CASSPNTYRIGVGAFF.

CDR3 DNA: TGCGCCAGCAGCTTGGCCGGAAGGCGAGAGACCCAGTACTTC. Amino acids: CASSLAGRRETQYF. The genes are TRBV5-1 and TRBJ2-5; D ambiguous. V was pared by 0 bases and J by 4 bases, with 10 bases between. In germline, CDR1 is SGHRS, CDR2 YFSETQ. The CDR3 spans 14 residues.